These T cell receptor beta chains were read from a single sample in a study of Graves' ophthalmopathy and Graves' hyperthyroidism. One entry per CDR3 protein results from TCRdb running MiXCR on the multiplex PCR reads. The sample consists of about 480,000 distinct CDR3 sequences, around an eighth of them appearing once. Sequencing input: blood. The receptor set was obtained from a young woman with Graves' ophthalmopathy. The CDR3 runs from the conserved cysteine through the conserved F or W. The D gene is left open where the match is weak. Clone size appears in some rows only: once, few, many, or a class for an expanded clone.

V gene: TRBV5-1
J gene: TRBJ2-7
clone size: many
CDR3 length: 14
D gene: TRBD1
CDR3 protein: CASSFRTGGYEQYF
CDR3 DNA: TGCGCCAGCAGCTTCAGGACAGGGGGATACGAGCAGTACTTC

V gene: TRBV20-1
J gene: TRBJ1-2
clone size: many
CDR3 length: 13
D gene: -
CDR3 protein: CSKVLSRGYGYTF
CDR3 DNA: TGCAGTAAAGTGCTCTCCAGGGGCTATGGCTACACCTTC

V gene: TRBV30
J gene: TRBJ2-7
clone size: -
CDR3 length: 13
D gene: -
CDR3 protein: CAWSDYLYYEQYF
CDR3 DNA: TGTGCCTGGAGTGACTATCTCTATTACGAGCAGTACTTC

V gene: TRBV9
J gene: TRBJ1-2
clone size: many
CDR3 length: 14
D gene: -
CDR3 protein: CASSPGGNLYGYTF
CDR3 DNA: TGTGCCAGCTCGCCGGGGGGGAACCTATATGGCTACACCTTC

V gene: TRBV6-5
J gene: TRBJ2-2
clone size: many
CDR3 length: 14
D gene: -
CDR3 protein: CASSFALLTGELFF
CDR3 DNA: TGTGCCAGCAGTTTCGCCCTGCTCACCGGGGAGCTGTTTTTT

V gene: TRBV15
J gene: TRBJ1-5
clone size: many
CDR3 length: 19
D gene: -
CDR3 protein: CATSTARGTPFYSNQPQHF
CDR3 DNA: TGTGCCACCAGCACCGCCCGAGGAACCCCTTTCTATAGCAATCAGCCCCAGCATTTT

V gene: TRBV15
J gene: TRBJ1-6
clone size: many
CDR3 length: 17
D gene: -
CDR3 protein: CATSSVGRVLGVSPLHF
CDR3 DNA: TGTGCCACCAGCAGCGTCGGCAGGGTGCTAGGAGTATCACCCCTCCACTTT

V gene: TRBV6-5
J gene: TRBJ1-2
clone size: many
CDR3 length: 15
D gene: TRBD1
CDR3 protein: CASSYRAGGYYGYTF
CDR3 DNA: TGTGCCAGCAGTTATCGGGCAGGGGGCTACTATGGCTACACCTTC

V gene: TRBV5-1
J gene: TRBJ2-5
clone size: many
CDR3 length: 15
D gene: -
CDR3 protein: CASSLAYLGGETQYF
CDR3 DNA: TGCGCCAGCAGCTTGGCTTATCTCGGTGGGGAGACCCAGTACTTC

V gene: TRBV4-1
J gene: TRBJ2-7
clone size: few
CDR3 length: 14
D gene: -
CDR3 protein: CASSPTGTLYEQYF
CDR3 DNA: TGCGCCAGCAGCCCGACGGGCACCTTATACGAGCAGTACTTC

V gene: TRBV6-1
J gene: TRBJ1-6
clone size: many
CDR3 length: 13
D gene: -
CDR3 protein: CASGRSYNSPLHF
CDR3 DNA: TGTGCCAGCGGACGTAGTTATAATTCACCCCTCCACTTT

V gene: TRBV28
J gene: TRBJ2-7
clone size: -
CDR3 length: 14
D gene: -
CDR3 protein: CASSPVWMGRDQYF
CDR3 DNA: TGTGCCAGCAGCCCCGTTTGGATGGGCAGGGACCAGTACTTC

V gene: TRBV27
J gene: TRBJ1-5
clone size: -
CDR3 length: 14
D gene: -
CDR3 protein: CASSYLDSNQPQHF
CDR3 DNA: TGTGCCAGCAGTTATCTCGACAGCAATCAGCCCCAGCATTTT

V gene: TRBV3-1
J gene: TRBJ1-5
clone size: few
CDR3 length: 12
D gene: -
CDR3 protein: CASSQPRGPQHF
CDR3 DNA: TGTGCCAGCAGCCAACCCCGTGGGCCCCAGCATTTT

V gene: TRBV20-1
J gene: TRBJ1-6
clone size: many
CDR3 length: 14
D gene: -
CDR3 protein: CSARDTRGLTSLHF
CDR3 DNA: TGCAGTGCTAGAGATACCAGGGGTCTCACGTCCCTCCACTTT

V gene: TRBV28
J gene: TRBJ2-2
clone size: many
CDR3 length: 13
D gene: -
CDR3 protein: CASSSNPRGELFF
CDR3 DNA: TGTGCCAGCAGTTCCAATCCCCGAGGGGAGCTGTTTTTT

V gene: TRBV6-1
J gene: TRBJ1-2
clone size: once
CDR3 length: 14
D gene: -
CDR3 protein: CASSINSGLGGYTF
CDR3 DNA: TGTGCCAGCAGCATAAACAGCGGGTTGGGTGGCTACACCTTC

V gene: TRBV3-1
J gene: TRBJ1-6
clone size: many
CDR3 length: 13
D gene: -
CDR3 protein: CASSQTRQSPLHF
CDR3 DNA: TGTGCCAGCAGCCAAACACGACAGTCACCCCTCCACTTT

V gene: TRBV7-2
J gene: TRBJ2-7
clone size: many
CDR3 length: 15
D gene: TRBD2
CDR3 protein: CASSLDGGTPYEQYF
CDR3 DNA: TGTGCCAGCAGCTTAGACGGGGGGACCCCCTACGAGCAGTACTTC

V gene: TRBV2
J gene: TRBJ1-2
clone size: many
CDR3 length: 15
D gene: TRBD1
CDR3 protein: CASSEPRQGYYGYTF
CDR3 DNA: TGTGCCAGCAGTGAACCCAGACAGGGGTACTATGGCTACACCTTC

V gene: TRBV12-5
J gene: TRBJ2-7
clone size: many
CDR3 length: 14
D gene: -
CDR3 protein: CASGSGGLPYEQYF
CDR3 DNA: TGTGCTAGTGGGTCCGGGGGCCTACCCTACGAGCAGTACTTC

V gene: TRBV27
J gene: TRBJ1-2
clone size: many
CDR3 length: 14
D gene: -
CDR3 protein: CASSRRGPRNGYTF
CDR3 DNA: TGTGCCAGCAGTAGGAGGGGCCCCCGGAATGGCTACACCTTC

V gene: TRBV7-2
J gene: TRBJ1-5
clone size: many
CDR3 length: 16
D gene: -
CDR3 protein: CASSLAMGKRNQPQHF
CDR3 DNA: TGTGCCAGCAGCTTAGCGATGGGGAAACGCAATCAGCCCCAGCATTTT

V gene: TRBV11-2
J gene: TRBJ1-1
clone size: -
CDR3 length: 14
D gene: TRBD1
CDR3 protein: CASSSTTGGTEAFF
CDR3 DNA: TGTGCCAGCAGCTCAACGACAGGGGGGACCGAAGCTTTCTTT

V gene: TRBV10-3
J gene: TRBJ2-7
clone size: -
CDR3 length: 14
D gene: -
CDR3 protein: CAISDVMTSYEQYF
CDR3 DNA: TGTGCCATCAGTGACGTTATGACCTCCTACGAGCAGTACTTC

V gene: TRBV18
J gene: TRBJ1-2
clone size: -
CDR3 length: 15
D gene: -
CDR3 protein: CASSPREAESYGYTF
CDR3 DNA: TGTGCCAGCTCACCACGGGAAGCTGAATCCTATGGCTACACCTTC

V gene: TRBV15
J gene: TRBJ1-1
clone size: many
CDR3 length: 14
D gene: -
CDR3 protein: CATSRDKWTVEAFF
CDR3 DNA: TGTGCCACCAGCAGAGATAAGTGGACAGTCGAAGCTTTCTTT

V gene: TRBV5-1
J gene: TRBJ1-6
clone size: many
CDR3 length: 14
D gene: -
CDR3 protein: CASSYDTSNSPLHF
CDR3 DNA: TGCGCCAGCAGCTACGACACGTCTAACTCACCCCTCCACTTT

V gene: TRBV29-1
J gene: TRBJ1-1
clone size: many
CDR3 length: 13
D gene: -
CDR3 protein: CSAQGPVGTEAFF
CDR3 DNA: TGCAGCGCCCAGGGCCCGGTGGGCACTGAAGCTTTCTTT

V gene: TRBV28
J gene: TRBJ1-2
clone size: many
CDR3 length: 15
D gene: TRBD1
CDR3 protein: CASSPGQGAGYGYTF
CDR3 DNA: TGTGCCAGCAGCCCTGGACAGGGGGCCGGCTATGGCTACACCTTC

V gene: TRBV6-1
J gene: TRBJ2-7
clone size: many
CDR3 length: 14
D gene: TRBD2
CDR3 protein: CASRSGVSSYEQYF
CDR3 DNA: TGTGCCAGCAGAAGCGGGGTAAGCTCCTACGAGCAGTACTTC

V gene: TRBV27
J gene: TRBJ1-2
clone size: many
CDR3 length: 14
D gene: -
CDR3 protein: CASSLEQGPYGYTF
CDR3 DNA: TGTGCCAGCAGTTTGGAACAGGGACCATATGGCTACACCTTC

V gene: TRBV11-2
J gene: TRBJ1-2
clone size: many
CDR3 length: 15
D gene: -
CDR3 protein: CASSLGTGLQYGYTF
CDR3 DNA: TGTGCCAGCAGCTTAGGAACAGGATTGCAGTATGGCTACACCTTC